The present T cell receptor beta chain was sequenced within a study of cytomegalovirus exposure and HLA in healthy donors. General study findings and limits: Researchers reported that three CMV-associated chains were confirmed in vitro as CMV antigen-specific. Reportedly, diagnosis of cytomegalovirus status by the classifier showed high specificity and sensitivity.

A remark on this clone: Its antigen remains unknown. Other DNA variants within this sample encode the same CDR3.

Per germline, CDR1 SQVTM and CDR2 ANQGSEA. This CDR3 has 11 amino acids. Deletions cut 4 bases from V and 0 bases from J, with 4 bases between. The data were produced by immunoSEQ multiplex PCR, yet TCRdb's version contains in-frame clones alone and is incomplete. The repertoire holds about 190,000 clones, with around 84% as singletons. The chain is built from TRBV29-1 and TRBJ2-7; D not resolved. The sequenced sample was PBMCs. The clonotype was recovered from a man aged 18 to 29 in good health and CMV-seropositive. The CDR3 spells CSVVSSYEQYF. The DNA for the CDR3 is TGCAGCGTTGTGAGCTCCTACGAGCAGTACTTC.